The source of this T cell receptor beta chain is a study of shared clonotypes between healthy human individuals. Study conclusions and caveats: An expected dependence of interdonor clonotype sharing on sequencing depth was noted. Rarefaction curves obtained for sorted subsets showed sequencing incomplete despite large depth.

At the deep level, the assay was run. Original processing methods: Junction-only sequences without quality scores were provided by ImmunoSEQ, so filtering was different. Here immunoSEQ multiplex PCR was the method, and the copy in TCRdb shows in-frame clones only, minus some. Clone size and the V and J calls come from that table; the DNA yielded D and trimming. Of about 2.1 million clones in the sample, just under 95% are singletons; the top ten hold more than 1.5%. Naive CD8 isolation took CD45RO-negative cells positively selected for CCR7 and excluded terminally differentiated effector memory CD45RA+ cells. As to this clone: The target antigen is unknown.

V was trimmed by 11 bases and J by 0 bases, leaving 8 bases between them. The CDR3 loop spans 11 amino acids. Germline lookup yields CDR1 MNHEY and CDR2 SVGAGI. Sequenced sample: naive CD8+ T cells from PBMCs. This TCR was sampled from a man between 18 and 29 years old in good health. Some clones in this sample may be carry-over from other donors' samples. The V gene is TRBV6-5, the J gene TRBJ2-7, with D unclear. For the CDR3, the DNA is TGTGCCTCTTACTTCTCCTACGAGCAGTACTTC. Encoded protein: CASYFSYEQYF.